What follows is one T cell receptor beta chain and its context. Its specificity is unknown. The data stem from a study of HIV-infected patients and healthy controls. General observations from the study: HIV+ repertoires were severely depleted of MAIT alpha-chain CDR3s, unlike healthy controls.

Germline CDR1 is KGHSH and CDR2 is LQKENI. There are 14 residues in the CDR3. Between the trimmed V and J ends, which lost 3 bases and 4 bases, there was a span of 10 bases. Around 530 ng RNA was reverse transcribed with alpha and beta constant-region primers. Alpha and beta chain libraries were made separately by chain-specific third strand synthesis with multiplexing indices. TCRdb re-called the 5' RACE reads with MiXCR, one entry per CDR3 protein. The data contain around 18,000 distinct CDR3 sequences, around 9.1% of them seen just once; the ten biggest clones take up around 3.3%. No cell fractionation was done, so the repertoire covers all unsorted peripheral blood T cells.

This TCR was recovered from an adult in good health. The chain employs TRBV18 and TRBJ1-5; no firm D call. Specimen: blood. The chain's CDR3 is CASSPRHGNQPQHF. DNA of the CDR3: TGTGCCAGCTCACCGCGACATGGTAATCAGCCCCAGCATTTT.